These T cell receptor beta chains were read from a single sample in a study of blood T cell repertoires in COVID-19. Assay: immunoSEQ multiplex PCR; the TCRdb copy retains only in-frame clones and omits some. The sample consists of hundreds of thousands of clones, approximately 89% of them appearing once. The material sequenced was PBMCs or T cells enriched from blood (not recorded which). The receptors were sampled from a woman aged 25 to 39 with acute COVID-19. Both conserved end residues are part of each CDR3. Each record gives: D gene, J gene, clone size, V gene, CDR3 DNA, CDR3 protein. A D gene is named only where the DNA matches it firmly. A clone size is listed for some rows: how often the clone was seen (once, few, many), or a class if it is expanded.

TRBD2 | TRBJ2-5 | NA | TRBV6-1 | TGTGCCAGCAGTGGGCTGACTAGCGGGGGGGCCCTATTACAAGAGACCCAGTACTTC | CASSGLTSGGALLQETQYF
NA | TRBJ2-3 | NA | TRBV7-8 | TGTGCCAGCAGCTTAGGTTTTGGTCGGGATACGCAGTATTTT | CASSLGFGRDTQYF
TRBD1 | TRBJ1-5 | NA | TRBV5-1 | TGCGCCAGCAGCCAGGGACAGGGTGGCAATCAGCCCCAGCATTTT | CASSQGQGGNQPQHF
NA | TRBJ2-3 | NA | TRBV5-1 | TGCGCCAGCAGCTGGCGGACAGAATGGGCAGATACGCAGTATTTT | CASSWRTEWADTQYF
NA | TRBJ2-2 | NA | TRBV11-2 | TGTGCCAGCAGCTTAGCGACAGGATCGAACACCGGGGAGCTGTTTTTT | CASSLATGSNTGELFF
TRBD1 | TRBJ2-7 | NA | TRBV9 | TGTGCCAGCAGCGTAGAGGGACAGGACCCCTACGAGCAGTACTTC | CASSVEGQDPYEQYF
TRBD1 | TRBJ1-3 | NA | TRBV6-1 | TGTGCCAGCATTGATTCGAGGGGGCACTCTGGAAACACCATATATTTT | CASIDSRGHSGNTIYF
NA | TRBJ1-2 | NA | TRBV19 | TGTGCCAGTAGTGTCAGCCGGGACACCTACTATGGCTACACCTTC | CASSVSRDTYYGYTF
NA | TRBJ1-4 | NA | TRBV28 | TGTGCCAGCAGCCCCAACTCAGGGGTAACTAATGAAAAACTGTTTTTT | CASSPNSGVTNEKLFF
TRBD2 | TRBJ2-2 | NA | TRBV2 | TGTGCCAGCAGCCAACTAGCGGGAGGAACCGGGGAGCTGTTTTTT | CASSQLAGGTGELFF
NA | TRBJ1-6 | NA | TRBV9 | TGTGCCAGCAGCGTAGGCGTCTCCTATAATTCACCCCTCCACTTT | CASSVGVSYNSPLHF
NA | TRBJ2-3 | NA | TRBV10-1 | TGCGCCAGCAGTGCCCCTAGCACAGATACGCAGTATTTT | CASSAPSTDTQYF
NA | TRBJ1-2 | NA | TRBV6-5 | TGTGCCAGCAGTACAGGAACTGATGGCTACACCTTC | CASSTGTDGYTF
NA | TRBJ2-2 | NA | TRBV4-1 | TGCGCCAGCAGCCAAGATCCTACAGGCACCGGGGAGCTGTTTTTT | CASSQDPTGTGELFF
TRBD2 | TRBJ2-7 | few | TRBV3-1/TRBV3-2 | TGTGCCAGCAGCCAAGGACTAGCTTACGAGCAGTACTTC | CASSQGLAYEQYF
TRBD1 | TRBJ1-5 | NA | TRBV4-2 | TGTGCCAGCAGTACAGGGGGCGCAAGTCAGCCCCAGCATTTT | CASSTGGASQPQHF
NA | TRBJ2-5 | NA | TRBV9 | TGTGCCAGCAGAGCAAACCAAGAGACCCAGTACTTC | CASRANQETQYF
TRBD1 | TRBJ2-1 | NA | TRBV4-1 | TGCGCCAGCAGCGCGGACAGGACGCCCTACAATGAGCAGTTCTTC | CASSADRTPYNEQFF
NA | TRBJ2-1 | NA | TRBV12-5 | TGTGCTAGTGGTCGGGGTGAGGGCTCCGGAGGTGAGCAGTTCTTC | CASGRGEGSGGEQFF
TRBD2 | TRBJ2-1 | NA | TRBV7-7 | TGTGCCAGCAGCCGGACTAGCGGCATCAACCACAATGAGCAGTTCTTC | CASSRTSGINHNEQFF
TRBD2 | TRBJ2-1 | NA | TRBV5-8 | TGTGCCAGCAGCTTGCGAGGACTAGCGGGGGCCCTGAGCTCCTACAATGAGCAGTTCTTC | CASSLRGLAGALSSYNEQFF
NA | TRBJ2-1 | NA | TRBV19 | TGTGCCAGTAGTATGAGGAGAAATTACTACAATGAGCAGTTCTTC | CASSMRRNYYNEQFF
NA | TRBJ2-7 | few | TRBV5-4 | TGTGCCAGCAGCTTTCCAGGGAAGGGGCGCGAGCAGTACTTC | CASSFPGKGREQYF
NA | TRBJ1-4 | NA | TRBV6-5 | TGTGCCAGCTCCAAAGGACAGCGGAATGAAAAACTGTTTTTT | CASSKGQRNEKLFF
TRBD1 | TRBJ2-2 | NA | TRBV5-1 | TGCGCCAGCATCCGGGACAGTTTTACCGGGGAGCTGTTTTTT | CASIRDSFTGELFF
NA | TRBJ1-1 | NA | TRBV6-5 | TGTGCCAGCAGTTTTGGAGGGTCGAACACTGAAGCTTTCTTT | CASSFGGSNTEAFF
NA | TRBJ1-2 | once | TRBV30 | TGTGCCTGTTTCGGAGTCTATGGCTACACCTTC | CACFGVYGYTF
NA | TRBJ2-7 | NA | TRBV7-2 | TGTGCCAGCAGCTCGTATACAGGGCTTCCACGGTACTTC | CASSSYTGLPRYF
NA | TRBJ1-1 | NA | TRBV30 | TGTGCCTGGAGTGTAAGGACAGCTGAAGCTTTCTTT | CAWSVRTAEAFF
NA | TRBJ2-1 | NA | TRBV6-2/TRBV6-3 | TGTGCCAGCAGCCGAGGACTGAGGAATGAGCAGTTCTTC | CASSRGLRNEQFF
NA | TRBJ1-1 | NA | TRBV28 | TGTGCCAGCAGTTTGTCGGGGGGACGGACTGAAGCTTTCTTT | CASSLSGGRTEAFF
NA | TRBJ1-2 | NA | TRBV27 | TGTGCCAGCAGTTTGGGGGGGGGCTCTGGCTACACCTTC | CASSLGGGSGYTF
TRBD1 | TRBJ1-5 | once | TRBV10-3 | TGTGCCGCCGGACAGGGGGAACAGCCCCAGCATTTT | CAAGQGEQPQHF
NA | TRBJ2-7 | NA | TRBV27 | TGTGCCAGCAGTTTGTCAGGGGTCTCGGGGTTGGACTTC | CASSLSGVSGLDF
TRBD1 | TRBJ2-5 | NA | TRBV18 | TGTGCCAGCTCTCCACAGGGGGCGCAGACCCAGTACTTC | CASSPQGAQTQYF
NA | TRBJ2-1 | NA | TRBV7-9 | TGTGCCAGCAGCCGATCGGGGGGCGATGAGCAGTTCTTC | CASSRSGGDEQFF
TRBD2 | TRBJ2-3 | NA | TRBV3-1/TRBV3-2 | TGTGCCAGCAGCCAAGCCGGGACTAGCGGGGGTGCCGACACGCAGTATTTT | CASSQAGTSGGADTQYF
NA | TRBJ2-7 | few | TRBV5-1 | TGCGCCAGCAGCTTAGGGAGCTCCTACGAGCAGTACTTC | CASSLGSSYEQYF
NA | TRBJ1-1 | NA | TRBV27 | TGTGCCAGCAGTTTGGGGGGAATGAACACTGAAGCTTTCTTT | CASSLGGMNTEAFF
NA | TRBJ2-2 | NA | TRBV2 | TGTGCCAGCAATGGACAGTGGGACGGGGAGCTGTTTTTT | CASNGQWDGELFF